A single T cell receptor beta chain is shown here with its context. What it recognizes is unknown. The CDR3 extends over 18 amino acids. The trim removed 0 bases at V and 1 base at J, leaving 6 bases unmatched. The germline V gene has CDR1 SGHRS and CDR2 YFSETQ. Primers: 60 Vbeta forward and 13 Jbeta reverse. How the authors handled the data: Per a later analysis, the number of unique TCR beta chains was about 78 million, of which some 9.9 million were shared. TCRdb keeps only in-frame clones here, not all; method: immunoSEQ multiplex PCR. That table gives V, J and clone size, and the DNA gave D and trimming. The table lists about 150,000 clones, 68% of them singletons. This sample was taken from a study of cytomegalovirus exposure and HLA in healthy donors. Broader study findings: Most CMV-associated TCR beta chains were later found to appear HLA-restricted. It was reported that the classifier diagnosed cytomegalovirus status with high specificity and sensitivity in both the original and validation cohorts.

The TCR sequence derives from a man aged 55 to 70 in good health and CMV-seronegative. Sequencing was performed on PBMCs. The genes are TRBV5-1 and TRBJ2-7; 14 bases match TRBD2. CDR3 loop: CASSLAPGTSGSSYEQYF. The CDR3 DNA reads TGCGCCAGCAGCTTGGCACCCGGGACTAGCGGGAGTTCCTACGAGCAGTACTTC.